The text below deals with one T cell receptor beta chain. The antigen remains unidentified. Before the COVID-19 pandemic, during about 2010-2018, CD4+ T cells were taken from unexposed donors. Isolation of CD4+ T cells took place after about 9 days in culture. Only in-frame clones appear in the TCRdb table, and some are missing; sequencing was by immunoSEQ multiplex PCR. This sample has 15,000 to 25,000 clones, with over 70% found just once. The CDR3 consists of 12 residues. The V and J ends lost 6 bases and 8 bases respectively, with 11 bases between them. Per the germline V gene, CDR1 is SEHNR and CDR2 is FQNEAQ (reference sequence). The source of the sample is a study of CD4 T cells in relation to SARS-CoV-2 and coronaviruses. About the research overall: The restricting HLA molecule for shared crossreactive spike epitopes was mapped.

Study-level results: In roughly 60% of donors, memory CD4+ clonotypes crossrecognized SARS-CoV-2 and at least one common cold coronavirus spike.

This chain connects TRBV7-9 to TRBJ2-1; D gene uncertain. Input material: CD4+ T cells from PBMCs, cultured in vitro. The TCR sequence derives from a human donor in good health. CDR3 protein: CASRNRGDEQFF. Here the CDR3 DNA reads TGTGCCAGCAGGAACCGCGGAGATGAGCAGTTCTTC.